The 10 T cell receptor beta chains below all came from one sample that was sequenced in a study of T cell repertoires in cytomegalovirus infection (dated by TCRdb to the late 2010s). Data came from an Illumina HiSeq 1500. The raw public reads went through TCRdb reprocessing: fastp at Q25, MiXCR clone calling, in-frame beta chains kept. Identical CDR3 proteins give one entry, which carries the most common genes and DNA. Within this sample are fewer than 550,000 distinct CDR3 sequences, with approximately 15% of them counted one time only. The leading ten clones occupy around 25% of the sample. Sequencing input: CD8+ T cells from PBMCs. The origin of the receptors is a human donor in good health (CMV status not recorded). Some clones in this sample may be carry-over from other donors' samples.

This clonotype was observed once. The junction differs from germline at one of its ends, possibly a read error. This chain uses TRBV12-5 with TRBJ2-7; D not certain. Germline assignment: CDR1 LGHNT and CDR2 FRNRAP. CDR3 length: 11 residues. The CDR3 DNA follows: TGTGGTAGTGGTTGGGCCGGCGAGCAGTACTTC. This gives the protein CGSGWAGEQYF.

This clonotype was counted between two and nine times. The chain uses TRBV10-3 and TRBJ2-7; perhaps TRBD2 as D (6 bases). In germline, CDR1 is ENHRY, CDR2 SYGVKD. The CDR3 extends over 14 amino acids. Trimming took off 3 bases at V and 1 base at J, with 10 bases between the two ends. Here the CDR3 DNA reads TGTGCCATCAGTGATAGTGGGGGGTCCTACGAGCAGTACTTC. Translation: CAISDSGGSYEQYF.

V and J are TRBV20-1 and TRBJ2-1, with TRBD2 identical over 8 bases. With V trimmed by 7 bases and J by 2 bases, 10 bases remained unmatched. Germline CDR1 is DFQATT and CDR2 is SNEGSKA (reference sequence). The CDR3 runs to 15 residues. The CDR3 DNA follows: TGCAGTGTAAGAGCGGGGACTAGGGCCTACAATGAGCAGTTCTTC. Amino acid sequence: CSVRAGTRAYNEQFF.

This clonotype was seen many times. The chain has TRBV12-3 or TRBV12-4 and TRBJ1-2; tentatively, D is TRBD1 (5 bases). The CDR3 covers 14 residues. Trimming pared 4 bases from V and 5 bases from J, leaving 14 bases between. CDR3 loop: CASSSGTEPYGYTF. The CDR3 coding sequence is TGTGCCAGCAGTTCCGGGACGGAACCATATGGCTACACCTTC.

Many counts were recorded for this clonotype. The chain recombines TRBV4-1 with TRBJ1-2, with a tentative D call TRBD1 (6 bases). The CDR3 has 18 residues. Trimming left V 0 bases short and J 4 bases short, with 21 bases between. Germline V lookup: CDR1 MGHRA, CDR2 YSYEKL. CDR3 bases: TGCGCCAGCAGCCAAGAGGTCCCTTCCGGGGGGCAGCGCTATGGCTACACCTTC. Its translation: CASSQEVPSGGQRYGYTF.

V usage is TRBV12-3 or TRBV12-4 and J usage is TRBJ2-3; 9 nucleotides line up with TRBD1. The length of the CDR3 is 15 residues. V was pared by 5 bases and J by 2 bases, with 5 bases of the junction left unmatched. The CDR3 coding sequence is TGTGCCAGCAGTCCCGGGACAGGGCACACAGATACGCAGTATTTT. Residues: CASSPGTGHTDTQYF.

There are many counts of this clonotype. V is TRBV7-8 and J is TRBJ2-5; D is undetermined. This CDR3 is 12 amino acids long. Germline-derived CDR1 and CDR2 are SGHVS and FQNEAQ. The V and J ends lost 2 bases and 5 bases respectively, with 6 bases between them. CDR3 nucleotides: TGTGCCAGCAGCTTATCAGAGGAGACCCAGTACTTC. It is translated as CASSLSEETQYF.

The chain uses TRBV19 and TRBJ1-5; D gene unclear. The length of the CDR3 is 14 residues. Per the germline V gene, CDR1 is LNHDA and CDR2 is SQIVND (reference sequence). V gave up 9 bases and J gave up 0 bases, with 12 bases separating them. The CDR3, as DNA: TGTGCCAGCGATGTAGGGTATAGCAATCAGCCCCAGCATTTT. Protein: CASDVGYSNQPQHF.

This clonotype was observed at least ten times. This chain connects TRBV7-9 to TRBJ1-4, with a tentative D call TRBD1 (5 bases). The CDR3 is made up of 14 amino acids. Germline lookup yields CDR1 SEHNR and CDR2 FQNEAQ (reference sequence). The V end was cut by 8 bases, the J end by 7 bases, with 17 bases between. CDR3 protein: CASGGVLDAEKLFF. CDR3 in DNA: TGTGCCAGCGGAGGGGTTCTGGATGCTGAAAAACTGTTTTTT.

The gene calls are TRBV5-1 and TRBJ1-1, with D unclear. Germline loops: CDR1 SGHRS, CDR2 YFSETQ. The CDR3 is 16 residues long. V gave up 0 bases and J gave up 5 bases, with 17 bases separating them. The CDR3 reads CASSLALEPGGTEAFF. The CDR3 DNA follows: TGCGCCAGCAGCTTGGCCCTGGAACCCGGAGGGACTGAAGCTTTCTTT.